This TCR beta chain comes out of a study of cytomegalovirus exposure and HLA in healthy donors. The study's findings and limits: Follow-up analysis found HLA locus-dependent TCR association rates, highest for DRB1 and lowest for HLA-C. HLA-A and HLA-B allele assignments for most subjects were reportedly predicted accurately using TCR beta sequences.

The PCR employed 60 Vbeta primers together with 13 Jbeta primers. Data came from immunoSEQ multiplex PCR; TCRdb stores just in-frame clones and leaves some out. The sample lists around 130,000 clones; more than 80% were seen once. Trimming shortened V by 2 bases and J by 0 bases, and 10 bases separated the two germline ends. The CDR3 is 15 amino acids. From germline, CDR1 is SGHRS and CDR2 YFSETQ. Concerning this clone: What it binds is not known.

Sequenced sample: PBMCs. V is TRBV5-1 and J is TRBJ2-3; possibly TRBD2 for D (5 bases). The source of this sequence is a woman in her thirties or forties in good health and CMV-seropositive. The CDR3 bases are TGCGCCAGCAGCTTTGAGGGCAGGAGCACAGATACGCAGTATTTT. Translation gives CASSFEGRSTDTQYF.